This T cell receptor beta chain was observed in a study of T cells in Graves' hyperthyroidism and ophthalmopathy. Regarding the study as a whole: Ophthalmopathy stood apart from stable hyperthyroidism in a 13 V-J model.

This clonotype is judged medium-sized. Its antigen is undetermined. The CDR3 regions of TCR beta were amplified from RNA transcripts. RT-PCR in the first round (using the HTBI primer set) targeted the TCR CDR3. Using its own MiXCR run on the multiplex PCR reads, TCRdb lists one record per CDR3 protein. The data contain around 34,000 distinct CDR3 sequences, about 53% of them seen just once; the ten biggest clones take up roughly 25%. PBMCs were collected from an approximately 10 ml volume of fresh peripheral blood. The sequencing input was blood. The receptor's source is a woman between 35 and 50 years old with Graves' ophthalmopathy.

The CDR3 DNA follows: TGTGCCAGTAGGGCCGGGACAGGGATTTCACCCCTCCACTTT. As protein: CASRAGTGISPLHF. The gene calls are TRBV19 and TRBJ1-6; TRBD1 aligns across 9 bases. The CDR3 length is 14 residues. The V gene end was trimmed by 6 bases and the J gene end by 9 bases; junction bases not matched to a gene: 6. Germline V lookup: CDR1 LNHDA, CDR2 SQIVND (reference sequence). The full variable domain, in which reference TRBV19 and TRBJ1-6 provide the parts outside the CDR3, is DGGITQSPKYLFRKEGQNVTLSCEQNLNHDAMYWYRQDPGQGLRLIYYSQIVNDFQKGDIAEGYSVSREKKESFPLTVTSAQKNPTAFYLCASRAGTGISPLHFGNGTRLTVT.